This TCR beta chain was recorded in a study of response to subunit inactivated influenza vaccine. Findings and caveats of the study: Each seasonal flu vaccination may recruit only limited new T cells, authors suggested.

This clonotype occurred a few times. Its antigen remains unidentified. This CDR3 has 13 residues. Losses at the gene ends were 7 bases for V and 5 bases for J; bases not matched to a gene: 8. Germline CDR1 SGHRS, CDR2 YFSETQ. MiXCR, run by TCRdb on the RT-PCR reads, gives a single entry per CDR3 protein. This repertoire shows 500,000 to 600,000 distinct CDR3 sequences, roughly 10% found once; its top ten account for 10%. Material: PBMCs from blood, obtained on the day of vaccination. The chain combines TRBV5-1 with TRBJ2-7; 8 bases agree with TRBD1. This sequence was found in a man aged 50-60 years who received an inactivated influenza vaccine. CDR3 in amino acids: CASRPGQAHEQYF. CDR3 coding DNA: TGCGCCAGCCGACCGGGACAGGCACACGAGCAGTACTTC.